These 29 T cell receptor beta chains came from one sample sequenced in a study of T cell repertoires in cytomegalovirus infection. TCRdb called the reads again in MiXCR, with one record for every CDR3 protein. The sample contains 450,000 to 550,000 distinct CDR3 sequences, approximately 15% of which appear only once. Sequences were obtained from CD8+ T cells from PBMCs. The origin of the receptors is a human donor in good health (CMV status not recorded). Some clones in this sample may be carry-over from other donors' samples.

For the CDR3, the DNA is TGTGCCAGCAGTTTAATCGGACAGGTAAACAATGAGCAGTTCTTC. Its translation: CASSLIGQVNNEQFF. The genes are TRBV28 and TRBJ2-1, with 7 nucleotides matching TRBD1. CDR1 MDHEN and CDR2 SYDVKM come from the germline V gene. The CDR3 is 15 residues long. J was trimmed by 5 bases and V by 2 bases; bases with no gene match: 6.

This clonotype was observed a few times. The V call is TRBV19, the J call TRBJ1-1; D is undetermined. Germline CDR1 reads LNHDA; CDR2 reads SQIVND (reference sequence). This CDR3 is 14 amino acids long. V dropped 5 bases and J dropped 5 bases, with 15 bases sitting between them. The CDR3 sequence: CASSVLAGGTEAFF. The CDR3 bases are TGTGCCAGTAGTGTCTTAGCAGGAGGGACTGAAGCTTTCTTT.

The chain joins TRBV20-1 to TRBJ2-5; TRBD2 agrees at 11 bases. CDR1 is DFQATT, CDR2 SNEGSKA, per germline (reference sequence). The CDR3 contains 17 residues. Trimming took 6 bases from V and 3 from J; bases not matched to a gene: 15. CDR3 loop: CSALSTSGAPSKETQYF. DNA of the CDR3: TGCAGTGCGTTGTCGACTAGCGGGGCCCCGTCGAAAGAGACCCAGTACTTC.

In nucleotides, the CDR3 is TGTGCCAGCAGGGGGAGCGGGGCCACCTACAATGAGCAGTTCTTC. The encoded protein is CASRGSGATYNEQFF. The chain employs TRBV5-4 and TRBJ2-1; 7 nucleotides agree with TRBD2. V gave up 5 bases and J gave up 2 bases; unmatched junction bases: 7. Germline V CDR1 and CDR2: SGHNT, YYREEE (reference sequence). The CDR3 spans 15 residues. The full variable domain, in which reference TRBV5-4 and TRBJ2-1 provide the parts outside the CDR3, is ETGVTQSPTHLIKTRGQQVTLRCSSQSGHNTVSWYQQALGQGPQFIFQYYREEENGRGNFPPRFSGLQFPNYSSELNVNALELDDSALYLCASRGSGATYNEQFFGPGTRLTVL.

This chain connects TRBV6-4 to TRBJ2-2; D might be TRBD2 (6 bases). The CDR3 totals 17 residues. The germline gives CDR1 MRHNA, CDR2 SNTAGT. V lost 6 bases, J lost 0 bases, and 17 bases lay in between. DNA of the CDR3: TGTGCCAGCAGCCTTTGGGGGGTTTCTCCGAACACCGGGGAGCTGTTTTTT. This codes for CASSLWGVSPNTGELFF.

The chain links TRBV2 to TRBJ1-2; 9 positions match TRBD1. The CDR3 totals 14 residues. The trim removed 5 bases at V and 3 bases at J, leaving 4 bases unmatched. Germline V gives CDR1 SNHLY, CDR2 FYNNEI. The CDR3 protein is CASSPRTGDYGYTF. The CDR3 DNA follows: TGTGCCAGCAGTCCCCGGACAGGGGACTATGGCTACACCTTC.

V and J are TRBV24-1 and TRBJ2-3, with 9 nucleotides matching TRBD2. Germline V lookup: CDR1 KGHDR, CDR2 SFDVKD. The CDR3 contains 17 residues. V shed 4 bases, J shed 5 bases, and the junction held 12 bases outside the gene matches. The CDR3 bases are TGTGCCACCAGTGACCTGACTAGCGGCGCCATTAGAGATACGCAGTATTTT. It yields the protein CATSDLTSGAIRDTQYF.

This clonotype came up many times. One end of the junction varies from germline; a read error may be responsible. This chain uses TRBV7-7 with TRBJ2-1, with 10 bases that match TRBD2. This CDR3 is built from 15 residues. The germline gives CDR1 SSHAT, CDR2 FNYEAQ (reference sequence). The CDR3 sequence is CASSPGLAGAHEQFF. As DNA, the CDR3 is TGTGCTAGCAGCCCGGGTCTAGCGGGAGCCCATGAGCAGTTCTTC. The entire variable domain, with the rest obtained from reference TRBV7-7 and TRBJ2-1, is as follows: GAGVSQSPRYKVTKRGQDVTLRCDPISSHATLYWYQQALGQGPEFLTYFNYEAQPDKSGLPSDRFSAERPEGSISTLTIQRTEQRDSAMYRCASSPGLAGAHEQFFGPGTRLTVL.

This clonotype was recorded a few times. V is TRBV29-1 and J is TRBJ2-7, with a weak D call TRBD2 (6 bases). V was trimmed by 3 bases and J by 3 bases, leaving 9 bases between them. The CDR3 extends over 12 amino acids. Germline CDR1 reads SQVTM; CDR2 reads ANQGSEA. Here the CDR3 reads CSVDGGNYEQYF. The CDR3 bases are TGCAGCGTTGACGGGGGAAACTACGAGCAGTACTTC.

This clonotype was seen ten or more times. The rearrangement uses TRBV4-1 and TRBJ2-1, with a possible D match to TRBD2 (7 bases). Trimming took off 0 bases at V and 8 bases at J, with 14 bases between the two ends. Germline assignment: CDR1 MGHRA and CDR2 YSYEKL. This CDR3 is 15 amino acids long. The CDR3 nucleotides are TGCGCCAGCAGCCAAGATCGTCAGGGGAGGGATGAGCAGTTCTTC. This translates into CASSQDRQGRDEQFF.

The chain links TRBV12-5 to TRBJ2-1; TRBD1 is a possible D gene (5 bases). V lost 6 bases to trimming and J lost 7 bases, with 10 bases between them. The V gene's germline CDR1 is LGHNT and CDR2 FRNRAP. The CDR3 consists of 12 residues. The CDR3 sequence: CASGTTGNEQFF. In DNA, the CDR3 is TGTGCTAGTGGCACTACAGGTAATGAGCAGTTCTTC.

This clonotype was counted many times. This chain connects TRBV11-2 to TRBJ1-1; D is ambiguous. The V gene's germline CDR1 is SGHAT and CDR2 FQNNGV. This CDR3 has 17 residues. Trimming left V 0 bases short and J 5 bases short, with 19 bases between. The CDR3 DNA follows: TGTGCCAGCAGCTTAGATCGGATACGTTATTTAAAAACTGAAGCTTTCTTT. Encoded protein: CASSLDRIRYLKTEAFF. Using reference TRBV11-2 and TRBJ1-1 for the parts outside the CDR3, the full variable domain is EAGVAQSPRYKIIEKRQSVAFWCNPISGHATLYWYQQILGQGPKLLIQFQNNGVVDDSQLPKDRFSAERLKGVDSTLKIQPAKLEDSAVYLCASSLDRIRYLKTEAFFGQGTRLTVV.

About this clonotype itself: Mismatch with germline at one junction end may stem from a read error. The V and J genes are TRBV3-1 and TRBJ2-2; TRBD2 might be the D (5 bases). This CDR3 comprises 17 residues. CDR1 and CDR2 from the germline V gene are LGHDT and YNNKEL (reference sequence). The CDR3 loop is CASSPPNARRRTGVLFF. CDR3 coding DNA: TGTGCCAGCAGCCCGCCCAATGCTAGGCGGAGAACCGGGGTGCTGTTTTTT.

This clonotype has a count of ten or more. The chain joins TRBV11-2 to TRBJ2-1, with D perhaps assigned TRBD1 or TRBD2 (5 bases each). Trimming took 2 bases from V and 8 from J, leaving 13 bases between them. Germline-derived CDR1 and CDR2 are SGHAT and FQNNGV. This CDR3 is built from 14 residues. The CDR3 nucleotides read TGTGCCAGCAGCTTATGGGACCAGCGCCATGAGCAGTTCTTC. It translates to CASSLWDQRHEQFF.

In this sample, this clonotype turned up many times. The CDR3 loop reads CASSQDTGGRAEAFF. The CDR3 DNA reads as TGCGCCAGCAGCCAAGATACGGGGGGTAGGGCTGAAGCTTTCTTT. This rearrangement joins TRBV4-1 to TRBJ1-1; TRBD1 is a possible D gene (5 bases). V lost 0 bases and J 6 bases, leaving 14 bases between the germline ends. Germline-derived CDR1 and CDR2 are MGHRA and YSYEKL. This CDR3 spans 15 amino acids.

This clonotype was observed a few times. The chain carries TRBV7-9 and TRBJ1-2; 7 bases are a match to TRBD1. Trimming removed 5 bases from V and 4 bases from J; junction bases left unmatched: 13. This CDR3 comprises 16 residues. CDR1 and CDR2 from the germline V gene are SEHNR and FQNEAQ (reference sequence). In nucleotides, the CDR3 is TGTGCCAGCAGCCATCCGGAGGGACAGTTTCTCTATGGCTACACCTTC. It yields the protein CASSHPEGQFLYGYTF. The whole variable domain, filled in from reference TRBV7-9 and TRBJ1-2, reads DTGVSQNPRHKITKRGQNVTFRCDPISEHNRLYWYRQTLGQGPEFLTYFQNEAQLEKSRLLSDRFSAERPKGSFSTLEIQRTEQGDSAMYLCASSHPEGQFLYGYTFGSGTRLTVV.

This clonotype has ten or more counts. The CDR3 DNA reads TGTGCCATCAGTGACCAAATGAACACTGAAGCTTTCTTT. Translation gives CAISDQMNTEAFF. The chain joins TRBV10-3 to TRBJ1-1; unclear D gene. V was clipped by 3 bases and J by 0 bases, with 5 bases between them. Germline V lookup: CDR1 ENHRY, CDR2 SYGVKD. This CDR3 is 13 amino acids long.

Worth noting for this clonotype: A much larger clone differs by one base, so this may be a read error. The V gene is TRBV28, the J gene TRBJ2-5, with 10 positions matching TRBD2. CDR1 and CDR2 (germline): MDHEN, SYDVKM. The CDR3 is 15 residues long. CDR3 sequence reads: CACSPSGRKQETQYF. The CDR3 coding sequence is TGTGCCTGCAGTCCTAGCGGGAGAAAACAAGAGACCCAGTACTTC.

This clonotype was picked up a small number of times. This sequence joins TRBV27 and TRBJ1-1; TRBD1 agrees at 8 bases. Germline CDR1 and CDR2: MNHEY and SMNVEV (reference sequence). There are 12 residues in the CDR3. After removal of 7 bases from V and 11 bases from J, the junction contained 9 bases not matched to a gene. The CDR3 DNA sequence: TGTGCCAGCATAGGACAGGGACTTTCGGCTTTCTTT. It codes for CASIGQGLSAFF.

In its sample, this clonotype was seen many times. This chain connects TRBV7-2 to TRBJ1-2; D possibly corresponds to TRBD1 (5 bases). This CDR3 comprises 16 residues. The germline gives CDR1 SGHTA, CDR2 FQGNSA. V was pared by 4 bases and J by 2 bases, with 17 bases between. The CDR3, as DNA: TGTGCCAGCAGCTCCGCTGTAAGAGACAGCAACTATGGCTACACCTTC. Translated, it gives CASSSAVRDSNYGYTF.

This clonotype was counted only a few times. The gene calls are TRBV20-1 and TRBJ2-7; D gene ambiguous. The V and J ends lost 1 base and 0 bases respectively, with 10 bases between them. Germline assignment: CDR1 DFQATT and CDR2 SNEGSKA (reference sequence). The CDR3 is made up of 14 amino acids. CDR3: CSARGFLFSYEQYF. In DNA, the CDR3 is TGCAGTGCTAGAGGGTTCCTATTCTCCTACGAGCAGTACTTC.

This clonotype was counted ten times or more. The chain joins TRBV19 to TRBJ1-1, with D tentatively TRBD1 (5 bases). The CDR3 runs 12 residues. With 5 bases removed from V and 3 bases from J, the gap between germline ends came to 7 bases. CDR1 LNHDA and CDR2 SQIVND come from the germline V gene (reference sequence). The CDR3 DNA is TGTGCCAGTAGTGGGGGGGACACTGAAGCTTTCTTT. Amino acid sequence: CASSGGDTEAFF.

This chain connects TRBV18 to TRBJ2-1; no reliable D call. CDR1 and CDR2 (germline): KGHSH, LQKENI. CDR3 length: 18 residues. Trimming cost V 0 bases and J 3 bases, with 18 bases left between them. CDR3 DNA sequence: TGTGCCAGCTCACCACCGGTCTTTAATTCGGCAGGCTACAATGAGCAGTTCTTC. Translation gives CASSPPVFNSAGYNEQFF.

The CDR3 DNA reads as TGTGCCAGCAGTTTACTTCTGGGCGATAATGAAAAACTGTTTTTT. Protein product: CASSLLLGDNEKLFF. The chain uses TRBV28 and TRBJ1-4; D is undetermined. V lost 2 bases and J lost 4, with 11 bases in between. CDR1 and CDR2 from the germline V gene are MDHEN and SYDVKM. The CDR3 runs 15 residues.

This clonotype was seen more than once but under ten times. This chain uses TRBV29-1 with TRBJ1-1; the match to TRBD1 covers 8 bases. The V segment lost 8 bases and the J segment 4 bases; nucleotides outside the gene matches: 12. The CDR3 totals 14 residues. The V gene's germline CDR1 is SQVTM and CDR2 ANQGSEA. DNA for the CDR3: TGCAGCTTAATTCAGGGGGCCGAAGGCACTGAAGCTTTCTTT. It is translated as CSLIQGAEGTEAFF.

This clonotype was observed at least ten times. The CDR3 nucleotides read TGTGCCAGCAGTTTGGTGCTAGCGGGGACCTCCCCTGACGAGCAGTACTTC. This sequence encodes CASSLVLAGTSPDEQYF. This chain uses TRBV12-3 or TRBV12-4 with TRBJ2-7; TRBD2 aligns across 9 bases. The V gene end was trimmed by 3 bases and the J gene end by 5 bases; junction bases not matched to a gene: 14. The CDR3 is 17 amino acids.

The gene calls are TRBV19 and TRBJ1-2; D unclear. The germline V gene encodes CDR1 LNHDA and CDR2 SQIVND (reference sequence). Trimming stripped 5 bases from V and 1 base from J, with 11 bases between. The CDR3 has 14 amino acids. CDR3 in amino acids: CASSLERINYGYTF. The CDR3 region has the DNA TGTGCCAGTAGTCTCGAACGGATTAACTATGGCTACACCTTC. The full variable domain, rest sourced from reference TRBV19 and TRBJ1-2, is DGGITQSPKYLFRKEGQNVTLSCEQNLNHDAMYWYRQDPGQGLRLIYYSQIVNDFQKGDIAEGYSVSREKKESFPLTVTSAQKNPTAFYLCASSLERINYGYTFGSGTRLTVV.

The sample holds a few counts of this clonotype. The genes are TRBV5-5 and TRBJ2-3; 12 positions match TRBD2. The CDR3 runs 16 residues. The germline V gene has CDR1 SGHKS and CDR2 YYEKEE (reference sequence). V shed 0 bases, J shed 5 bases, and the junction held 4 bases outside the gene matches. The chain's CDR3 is CASSLGLAGVRDTQYF. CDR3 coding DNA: TGTGCCAGCAGCTTGGGACTAGCGGGAGTTCGAGATACGCAGTATTTT.

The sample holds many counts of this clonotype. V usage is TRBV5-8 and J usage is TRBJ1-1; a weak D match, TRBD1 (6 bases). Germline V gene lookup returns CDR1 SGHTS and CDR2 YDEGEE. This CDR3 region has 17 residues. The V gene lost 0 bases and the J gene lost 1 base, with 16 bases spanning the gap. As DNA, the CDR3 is TGTGCCAGCAGCTTGGGGCCTGGAGGGGGGAGGAACACTGAAGCTTTCTTT. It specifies CASSLGPGGGRNTEAFF.